A selection of T cell receptor beta chains follows, all from one sample in a study of T cells after yellow fever vaccination. MiXCR, run by TCRdb on the 5' RACE reads, gives a single entry per CDR3 protein. Of over 300,000 distinct CDR3 sequences listed, over 4% were seen once; the top ten hold 20% to 25%. This sample comprised PBMCs, obtained 5 days after the yellow fever booster vaccination. These TCRs come from a man between 18 and 29 years old who received the YFV17D yellow fever vaccine. Both conserved end residues are part of each CDR3. The order of the fields is V gene, clone size, J gene, D gene, CDR3 DNA, CDR3 protein. The D gene is left open where the match is weak. Part of the rows lack a size; the others show once, few, many or a class for expanded clones.

v_call: TRBV6-1; clone_size: many; j_call: TRBJ1-4; d_call: .; cdr3_nt: TGTGCCAGCAGTGAAATCAGGTCCCCTGAAAAACTGTTTTTT; cdr3_aa: CASSEIRSPEKLFF
v_call: TRBV6-6; clone_size: many; j_call: TRBJ1-2; d_call: .; cdr3_nt: TGTGCCAACTCTCGGGGTGCTAACTATGGCTACACCTTC; cdr3_aa: CANSRGANYGYTF
v_call: TRBV7-2; clone_size: .; j_call: TRBJ1-3; d_call: .; cdr3_nt: TGTGCCAGCGGGTTGGGACTCCGGAGCTCTGGAAACACCATATATTTT; cdr3_aa: CASGLGLRSSGNTIYF
v_call: TRBV11-2; clone_size: many; j_call: TRBJ1-5; d_call: .; cdr3_nt: TGTGCCAGCAGCTTTAAAGGTCTGAAGGATCAGCCCCAGCATTTT; cdr3_aa: CASSFKGLKDQPQHF
v_call: TRBV7-3; clone_size: .; j_call: TRBJ2-1; d_call: TRBD2; cdr3_nt: TGTGCCAGCAGTCCCGGGACTAGCATCTACAATGAGCAGTTCTTC; cdr3_aa: CASSPGTSIYNEQFF
v_call: TRBV7-6; clone_size: .; j_call: TRBJ1-2; d_call: .; cdr3_nt: TGTGCCAGCAGCTTAGGGGCAGCTACCTCTGTCCTGGTTGGCTACACCTTC; cdr3_aa: CASSLGAATSVLVGYTF
v_call: TRBV29-1; clone_size: few; j_call: TRBJ2-5; d_call: .; cdr3_nt: TGCAGCGTTGAAGAACTTTCAGAGGGAGAGACCCAGTACTTC; cdr3_aa: CSVEELSEGETQYF
v_call: TRBV20-1; clone_size: .; j_call: TRBJ1-6; d_call: .; cdr3_nt: TGCAGTGCTAGAGAGGGAAACGATAATTCACCCCTCCACTTT; cdr3_aa: CSAREGNDNSPLHF
v_call: TRBV7-9; clone_size: .; j_call: TRBJ2-3; d_call: TRBD2; cdr3_nt: TGTGCCAGCAGCTTGATAGCGGGGTCCACAGATACGCAGTATTTT; cdr3_aa: CASSLIAGSTDTQYF
v_call: TRBV7-2; clone_size: .; j_call: TRBJ1-1; d_call: .; cdr3_nt: TGTGCCAGCAGCCTAATACTCGCGGGAGTTGAAGCTTTCTTT; cdr3_aa: CASSLILAGVEAFF
v_call: TRBV6-5; clone_size: few; j_call: TRBJ2-7; d_call: .; cdr3_nt: TGTGCCAGCAGTTACCAATACAACTGGGGACGGTCGACCTACGAGCAGTACTTC; cdr3_aa: CASSYQYNWGRSTYEQYF
v_call: TRBV20-1; clone_size: .; j_call: TRBJ2-3; d_call: .; cdr3_nt: TGCAGTGCTATCGTCGGCCGCACAGATACGCAGTATTTT; cdr3_aa: CSAIVGRTDTQYF
v_call: TRBV4-2; clone_size: few; j_call: TRBJ1-5; d_call: .; cdr3_nt: TGTGCCAGCAGCCAAGATTGGGGGGGGCAACAGCCCCAGCATTTT; cdr3_aa: CASSQDWGGQQPQHF
v_call: TRBV7-2; clone_size: few; j_call: TRBJ2-5; d_call: TRBD2; cdr3_nt: TGTGCCAGCAGCTTAGGATTCCTAGCGGGGGGGCCAGAGACCCAGTACTTC; cdr3_aa: CASSLGFLAGGPETQYF
v_call: TRBV5-1; clone_size: many; j_call: TRBJ1-6; d_call: TRBD1; cdr3_nt: TGCGCCAGCAGTCGACAGGGAGAAGAATCACCCCTCCACTTT; cdr3_aa: CASSRQGEESPLHF
v_call: TRBV9; clone_size: few; j_call: TRBJ2-6; d_call: .; cdr3_nt: TGTGCCAGCAGCGCAGGGACGGCTGGGGCCAACGTCCTGACTTTC; cdr3_aa: CASSAGTAGANVLTF
v_call: TRBV7-8; clone_size: .; j_call: TRBJ2-1; d_call: TRBD2; cdr3_nt: TGTGCCAGCAGCCCAAGGACTAGGAGCGATGAGCAGTTCTTC; cdr3_aa: CASSPRTRSDEQFF
v_call: TRBV4-1; clone_size: few; j_call: TRBJ2-2; d_call: .; cdr3_nt: TGCGCCAGCAGCCAAGTTACGAGAACTCACACCGGGGAGCTGTTTTTT; cdr3_aa: CASSQVTRTHTGELFF
v_call: TRBV6-5; clone_size: .; j_call: TRBJ2-5; d_call: .; cdr3_nt: TGTGCCAGCAGTAGGGGGGGGGCATCAGGAGAGACCCAGTACTTC; cdr3_aa: CASSRGGASGETQYF
v_call: TRBV12-3/TRBV12-4; clone_size: few; j_call: TRBJ1-2; d_call: TRBD1; cdr3_nt: TGTGCCACCCTGGGGCTTGGGGCAGGGGGCAGCTATGGCTACACCTTC; cdr3_aa: CATLGLGAGGSYGYTF
v_call: TRBV19; clone_size: few; j_call: TRBJ1-5; d_call: .; cdr3_nt: TGTGCCAGTAGCCCTGGTGGTGGGTCGTGGCCCCAGCATTTT; cdr3_aa: CASSPGGGSWPQHF
v_call: TRBV7-2; clone_size: few; j_call: TRBJ1-5; d_call: .; cdr3_nt: TGTGCCAGCAGCTTAGGTCTGATTAATCAGCCCCAGCATTTT; cdr3_aa: CASSLGLINQPQHF
v_call: TRBV12-3/TRBV12-4; clone_size: few; j_call: TRBJ1-4; d_call: .; cdr3_nt: TGTGCCAGCAGCCCTTACCTGACAGCGTCTTCTGAAAAACTGTTTTTT; cdr3_aa: CASSPYLTASSEKLFF
v_call: TRBV4-3; clone_size: many; j_call: TRBJ2-7; d_call: .; cdr3_nt: TGCGCCAGCAGCCTGAGCGCTAGCTCCTACGAGCAGTACTTC; cdr3_aa: CASSLSASSYEQYF
v_call: TRBV5-1; clone_size: many; j_call: TRBJ2-7; d_call: TRBD2; cdr3_nt: TGCGCCAGCAGCCCGGGACTAGCGGGGGTCGAGCAGTACTTC; cdr3_aa: CASSPGLAGVEQYF
v_call: TRBV6-2/TRBV6-3; clone_size: few; j_call: TRBJ2-2; d_call: TRBD1; cdr3_nt: TGTGCCAGCAGTCAACTGACAGGGATCGGGGAGCTGTTTTTT; cdr3_aa: CASSQLTGIGELFF
v_call: TRBV4-3; clone_size: .; j_call: TRBJ2-5; d_call: TRBD2; cdr3_nt: TGCGCCAGCAGCCAAGATTTGAGGAGCGGGGGGGCCCAAGAGACCCAGTACTTC; cdr3_aa: CASSQDLRSGGAQETQYF
v_call: TRBV7-9; clone_size: many; j_call: TRBJ1-2; d_call: .; cdr3_nt: TGTGCCAGCAGCTTGGACGGTTTTGTGGCTGGCTACACCTTC; cdr3_aa: CASSLDGFVAGYTF
v_call: TRBV7-2; clone_size: few; j_call: TRBJ2-3; d_call: TRBD2; cdr3_nt: TGTGCCAGCAGCTTGAGCGGGACTAGCGGGGGAACGGGAACGCAGTATTTT; cdr3_aa: CASSLSGTSGGTGTQYF
v_call: TRBV12-3/TRBV12-4; clone_size: many; j_call: TRBJ1-1; d_call: TRBD1; cdr3_nt: TGTGCCAGCAGGCCGGTAGGGACAGGGGGCTACACTGAAGCTTTCTTT; cdr3_aa: CASRPVGTGGYTEAFF
v_call: TRBV7-8; clone_size: .; j_call: TRBJ1-1; d_call: .; cdr3_nt: TGTGCCAGCAGCTTAGGACTGGCCAAAAACACTGAAGCTTTCTTT; cdr3_aa: CASSLGLAKNTEAFF
v_call: TRBV9; clone_size: .; j_call: TRBJ2-7; d_call: TRBD2; cdr3_nt: TGTGCCAGCAGCGTAGCGGCGGGGGGGGAGCAGTACTTC; cdr3_aa: CASSVAAGGEQYF
v_call: TRBV7-3; clone_size: few; j_call: TRBJ2-3; d_call: .; cdr3_nt: TGTGCCAGCGGGGGTTCGGATACGCAGTATTTT; cdr3_aa: CASGGSDTQYF
v_call: TRBV7-2; clone_size: few; j_call: TRBJ2-3; d_call: TRBD2; cdr3_nt: TGTGCCAGCAGCTTAGAACCTAGCGGGTTTAAGGATACGCAGTATTTT; cdr3_aa: CASSLEPSGFKDTQYF
v_call: TRBV18; clone_size: few; j_call: TRBJ1-4; d_call: TRBD1; cdr3_nt: TGTGCCAGCTCTCTTCGACAGGGGTCGGCTAATGAAAAACTGTTTTTT; cdr3_aa: CASSLRQGSANEKLFF
v_call: TRBV12-3/TRBV12-4; clone_size: .; j_call: TRBJ2-5; d_call: TRBD1; cdr3_nt: TGTGCCAGCCGTACAGGGGTAGTAGCAGAGACCCAGTACTTC; cdr3_aa: CASRTGVVAETQYF
v_call: TRBV12-3/TRBV12-4; clone_size: .; j_call: TRBJ2-3; d_call: .; cdr3_nt: TGTGCCAGCAGCATCCTCCCAGGGAGGGATACGCAGTATTTT; cdr3_aa: CASSILPGRDTQYF
v_call: TRBV20-1; clone_size: few; j_call: TRBJ1-2; d_call: .; cdr3_nt: TGCAGTGCTAGGGTCGGGGGGCCCTATGGCTACACCTTC; cdr3_aa: CSARVGGPYGYTF
v_call: TRBV5-5; clone_size: many; j_call: TRBJ2-3; d_call: .; cdr3_nt: .; cdr3_aa: CASILGQERTDTQYF
v_call: TRBV15; clone_size: many; j_call: TRBJ2-1; d_call: TRBD1; cdr3_nt: TGTGCCACCAGCAGAGGGTTTCAGGGGGCGGGTGAGCAGTTCTTC; cdr3_aa: CATSRGFQGAGEQFF
v_call: TRBV7-2; clone_size: .; j_call: TRBJ2-2; d_call: TRBD1; cdr3_nt: TGTGCCAGCAGCAAGGACAGGGCGGGCACCGGGGAGCTGTTTTTT; cdr3_aa: CASSKDRAGTGELFF